The 4 T cell receptor beta chains in this list originate from one sample, sequenced in a study of T cell responses to AZD1222 COVID-19 vaccine. Here immunoSEQ multiplex PCR was the method, and the copy in TCRdb shows in-frame clones only, minus some. The sample consists of under 130,000 clones, around 91% of them appearing once. The starting material was peripheral blood, obtained on day 0 of AZD1222 vaccination. The source is an adult in good health.

The J gene is TRBJ2-1, the V gene TRBV28, with D possibly being TRBD1 (8 bases). Trimming took 1 base from V and 7 from J, leaving 23 bases between them. The CDR3 length is 18 residues. Germline CDR1 is MDHEN and CDR2 is SYDVKM. CDR3 sequence: CASSLYRGFSGKGNEQFF. The CDR3 nucleotides are TGTGCCAGCAGTTTATACAGGGGGTTCAGCGGGAAGGGTAATGAGCAGTTCTTC.

The genes are TRBV28 and TRBJ2-7; 9 nucleotides match TRBD1. Per germline, CDR1 MDHEN and CDR2 SYDVKM. The CDR3 is made up of 14 amino acids. The CDR3 spells CAARGQGSSYEQYF. CDR3 in DNA: TGTGCTGCCCGGGGACAGGGTTCTTCCTACGAGCAGTACTTC.

This chain joins TRBV19 and TRBJ2-1, with 12 bases that match TRBD2. In germline, CDR1 is LNHDA, CDR2 SQIVND (reference sequence). Trimming at V came to 7 bases and at J to 7 bases, leaving 5 bases not matched to a gene. This CDR3 has 14 residues. In DNA, the CDR3 is TGTGCCAGTAATCCCGGACTAGCGGGGAATGAGCAGTTCTTC. Translating it yields CASNPGLAGNEQFF.

The chain combines TRBV19 with TRBJ2-2; tentatively, D is TRBD1 (6 bases). The CDR3 is 16 residues long. Germline values: CDR1 LNHDA, CDR2 SQIVND (reference sequence). V dropped 5 bases and J dropped 6 bases, with 19 bases sitting between them. This CDR3 is CASSSDSRGGAGELFF. CDR3 DNA: TGTGCCAGTAGTTCAGACTCCCGTGGGGGCGCCGGGGAGCTGTTTTTT.